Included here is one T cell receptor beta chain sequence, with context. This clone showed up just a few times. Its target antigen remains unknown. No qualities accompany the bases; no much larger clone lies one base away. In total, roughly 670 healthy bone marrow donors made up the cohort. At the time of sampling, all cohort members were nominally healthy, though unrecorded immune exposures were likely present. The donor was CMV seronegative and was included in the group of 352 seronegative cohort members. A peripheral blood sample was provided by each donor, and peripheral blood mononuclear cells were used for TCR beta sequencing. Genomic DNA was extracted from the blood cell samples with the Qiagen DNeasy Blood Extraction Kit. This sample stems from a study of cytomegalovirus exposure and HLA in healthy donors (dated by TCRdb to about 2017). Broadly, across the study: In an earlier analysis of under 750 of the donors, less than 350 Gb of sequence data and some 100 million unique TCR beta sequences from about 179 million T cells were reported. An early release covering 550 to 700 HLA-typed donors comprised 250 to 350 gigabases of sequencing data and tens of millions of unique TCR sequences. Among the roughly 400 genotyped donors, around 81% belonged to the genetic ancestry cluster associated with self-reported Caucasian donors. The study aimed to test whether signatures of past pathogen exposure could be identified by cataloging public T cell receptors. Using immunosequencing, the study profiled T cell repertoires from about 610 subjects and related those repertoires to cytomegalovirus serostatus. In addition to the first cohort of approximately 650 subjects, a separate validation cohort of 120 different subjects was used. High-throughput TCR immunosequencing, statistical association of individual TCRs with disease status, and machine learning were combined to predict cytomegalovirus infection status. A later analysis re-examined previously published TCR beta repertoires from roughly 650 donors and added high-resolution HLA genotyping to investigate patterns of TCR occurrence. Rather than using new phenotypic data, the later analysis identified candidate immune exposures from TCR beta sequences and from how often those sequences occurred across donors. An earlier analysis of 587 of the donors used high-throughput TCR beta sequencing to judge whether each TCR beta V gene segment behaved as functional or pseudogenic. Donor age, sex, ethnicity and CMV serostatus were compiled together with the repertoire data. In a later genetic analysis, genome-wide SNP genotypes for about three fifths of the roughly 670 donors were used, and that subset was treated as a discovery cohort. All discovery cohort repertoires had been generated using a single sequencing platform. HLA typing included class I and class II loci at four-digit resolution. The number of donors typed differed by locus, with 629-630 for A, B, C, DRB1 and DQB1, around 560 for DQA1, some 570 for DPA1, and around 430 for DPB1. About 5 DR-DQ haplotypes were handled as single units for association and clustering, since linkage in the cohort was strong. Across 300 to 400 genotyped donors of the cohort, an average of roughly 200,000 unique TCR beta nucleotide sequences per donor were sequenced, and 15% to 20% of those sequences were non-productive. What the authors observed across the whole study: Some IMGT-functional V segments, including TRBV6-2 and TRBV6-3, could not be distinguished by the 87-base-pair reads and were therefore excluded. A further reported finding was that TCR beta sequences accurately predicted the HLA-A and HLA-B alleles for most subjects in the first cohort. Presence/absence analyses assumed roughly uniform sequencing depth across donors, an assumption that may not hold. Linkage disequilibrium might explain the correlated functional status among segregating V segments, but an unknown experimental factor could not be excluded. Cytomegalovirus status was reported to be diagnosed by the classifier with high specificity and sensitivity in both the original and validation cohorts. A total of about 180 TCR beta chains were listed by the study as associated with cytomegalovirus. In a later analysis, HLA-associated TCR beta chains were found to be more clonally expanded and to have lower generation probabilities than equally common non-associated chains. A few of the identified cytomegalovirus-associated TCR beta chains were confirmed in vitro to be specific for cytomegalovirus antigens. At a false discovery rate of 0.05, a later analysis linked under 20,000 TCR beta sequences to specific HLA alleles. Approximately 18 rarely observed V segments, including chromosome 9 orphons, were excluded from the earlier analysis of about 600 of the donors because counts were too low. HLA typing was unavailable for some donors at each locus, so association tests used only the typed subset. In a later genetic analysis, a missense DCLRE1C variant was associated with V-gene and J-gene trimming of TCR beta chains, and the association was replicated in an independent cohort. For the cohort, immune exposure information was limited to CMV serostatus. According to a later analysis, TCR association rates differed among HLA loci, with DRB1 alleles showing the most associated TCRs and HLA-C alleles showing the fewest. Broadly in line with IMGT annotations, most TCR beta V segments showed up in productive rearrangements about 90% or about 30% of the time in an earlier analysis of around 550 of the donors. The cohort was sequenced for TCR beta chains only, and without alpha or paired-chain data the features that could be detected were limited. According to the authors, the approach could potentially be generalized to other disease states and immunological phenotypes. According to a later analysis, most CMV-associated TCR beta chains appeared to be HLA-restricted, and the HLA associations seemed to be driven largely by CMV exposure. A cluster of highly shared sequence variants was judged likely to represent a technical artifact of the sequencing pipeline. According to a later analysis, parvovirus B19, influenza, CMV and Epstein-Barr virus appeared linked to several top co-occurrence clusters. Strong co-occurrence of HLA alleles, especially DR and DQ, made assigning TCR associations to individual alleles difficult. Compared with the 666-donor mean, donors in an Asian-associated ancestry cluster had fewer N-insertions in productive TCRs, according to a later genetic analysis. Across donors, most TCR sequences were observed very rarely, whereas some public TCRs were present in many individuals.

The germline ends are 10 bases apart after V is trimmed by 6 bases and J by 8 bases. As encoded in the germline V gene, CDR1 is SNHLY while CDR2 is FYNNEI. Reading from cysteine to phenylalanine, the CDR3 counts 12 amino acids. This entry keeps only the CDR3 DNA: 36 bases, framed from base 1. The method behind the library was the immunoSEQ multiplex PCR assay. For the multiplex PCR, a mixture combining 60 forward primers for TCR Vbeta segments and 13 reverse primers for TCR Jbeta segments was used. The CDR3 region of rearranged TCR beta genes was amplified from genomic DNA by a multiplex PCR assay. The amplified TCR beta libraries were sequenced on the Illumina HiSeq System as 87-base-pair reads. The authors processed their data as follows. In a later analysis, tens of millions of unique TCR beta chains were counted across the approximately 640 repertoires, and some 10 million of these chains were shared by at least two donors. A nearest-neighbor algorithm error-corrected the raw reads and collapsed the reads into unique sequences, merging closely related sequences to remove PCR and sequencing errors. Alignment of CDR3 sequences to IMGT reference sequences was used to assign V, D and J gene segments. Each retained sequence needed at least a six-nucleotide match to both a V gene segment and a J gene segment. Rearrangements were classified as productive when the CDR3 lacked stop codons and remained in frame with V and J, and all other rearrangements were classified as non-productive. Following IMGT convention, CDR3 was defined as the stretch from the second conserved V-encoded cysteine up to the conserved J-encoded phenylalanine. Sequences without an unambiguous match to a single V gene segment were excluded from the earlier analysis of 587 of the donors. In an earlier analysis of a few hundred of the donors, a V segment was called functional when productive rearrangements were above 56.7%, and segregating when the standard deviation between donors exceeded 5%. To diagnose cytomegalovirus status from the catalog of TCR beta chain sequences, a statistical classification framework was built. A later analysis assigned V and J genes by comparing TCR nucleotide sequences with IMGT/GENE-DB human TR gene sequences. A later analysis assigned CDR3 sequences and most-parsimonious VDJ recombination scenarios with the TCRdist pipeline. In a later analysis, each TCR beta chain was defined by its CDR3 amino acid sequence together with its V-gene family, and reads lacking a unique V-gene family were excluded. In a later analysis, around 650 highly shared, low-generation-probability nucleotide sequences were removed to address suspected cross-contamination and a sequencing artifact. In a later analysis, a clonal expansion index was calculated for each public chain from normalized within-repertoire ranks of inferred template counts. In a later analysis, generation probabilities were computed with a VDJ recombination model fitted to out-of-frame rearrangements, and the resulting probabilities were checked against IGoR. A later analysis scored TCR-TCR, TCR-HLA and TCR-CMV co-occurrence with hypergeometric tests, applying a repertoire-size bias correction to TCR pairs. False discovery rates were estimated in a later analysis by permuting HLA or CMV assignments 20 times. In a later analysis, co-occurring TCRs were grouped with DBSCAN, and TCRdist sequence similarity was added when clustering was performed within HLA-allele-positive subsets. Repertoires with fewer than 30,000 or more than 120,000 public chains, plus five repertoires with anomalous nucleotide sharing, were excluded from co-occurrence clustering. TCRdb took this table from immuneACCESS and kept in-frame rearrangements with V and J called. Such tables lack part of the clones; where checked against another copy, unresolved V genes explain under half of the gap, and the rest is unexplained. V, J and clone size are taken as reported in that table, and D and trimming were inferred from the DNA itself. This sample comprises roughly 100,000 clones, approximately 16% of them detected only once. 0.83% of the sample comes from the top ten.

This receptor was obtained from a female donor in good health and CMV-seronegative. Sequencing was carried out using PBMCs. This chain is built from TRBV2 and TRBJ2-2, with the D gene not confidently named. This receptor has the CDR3 CASRASVGELFF. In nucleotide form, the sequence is TGTGCCAGCAGAGCTTCGGTGGGGGAGCTGTTTTTT.